One and the same sample provided the 32 T cell receptor beta chains below, sequenced in a study of post-analysis software for immune sequencing data. For these TCRs, the target antigens are not known. Study results and caveats: Five or six TRBV segments, TRBV5-6, TRBV5-1 and TRBV20-1 among them, were found more frequent in patients than controls.

Unique molecular identifiers were built into the TCR beta cDNA libraries. A single record per CDR3 protein comes from TCRdb applying MiXCR to the PCR reads. The repertoire holds fewer than 850,000 distinct CDR3 sequences, with under 60% as singletons. The sample was blood. The receptor set was obtained from a girl between 5 and 17 years old with multiple sclerosis.

The gene calls are TRBV20-1 and TRBJ2-1; 8 nucleotides match TRBD2. The CDR3 spans 14 residues. Trimming cost V 4 bases and J 7 bases; bases outside gene matches: 9. From germline, CDR1 is DFQATT and CDR2 SNEGSKA (reference sequence). The CDR3 spells CSAIRSGSPNEQFF. The CDR3 DNA reads as TGCAGTGCTATTAGGAGCGGGAGCCCTAATGAGCAGTTCTTC.

In this sample, this clonotype turned up a few times. The chain has TRBV4-2 and TRBJ2-7, with a tentative D call TRBD2 (6 bases). Trimming pared 3 bases from V and 4 bases from J, leaving 10 bases between. Germline CDR1 LGHNA, CDR2 YNFKEQ. The CDR3 is 13 amino acids. The CDR3 here is CASSQRLGYEQYF. CDR3 nucleotide sequence: TGTGCCAGCAGCCAGAGACTAGGTTACGAGCAGTACTTC.

This chain links TRBV28 with TRBJ2-3; D unresolved. The V and J ends lost 4 bases and 3 bases respectively, with 14 bases between them. Germline V gene lookup returns CDR1 MDHEN and CDR2 SYDVKM. The CDR3 covers 15 residues. The CDR3 region has the DNA TGTGCCAGCAGTTATAGTCTTAGCAAAACAGATACGCAGTATTTT. Amino acids: CASSYSLSKTDTQYF.

The rearrangement uses TRBV18 and TRBJ1-1; D gene uncertain. Germline V gene data show CDR1 as KGHSH and CDR2 as LQKENI. CDR3 size: 13 residues. The V and J ends lost 1 base and 2 bases respectively, with 5 bases between them. The CDR3 is CASSPHSNTEAFF. Here the CDR3 DNA reads TGTGCCAGCTCACCACACAGCAACACTGAAGCTTTCTTT. The full variable domain, with the rest looked up from reference TRBV18 and TRBJ1-1, is NAGVMQNPRHLVRRRGQEARLRCSPMKGHSHVYWYRQLPEEGLKFMVYLQKENIIDESGMPKERFSAEFPKEGPSILRIQQVVRGDSAAYFCASSPHSNTEAFFGQGTRLTVV.

The chain couples TRBV7-9 to TRBJ2-1; 7 positions agree with TRBD1. V lost 5 bases, J lost 9 bases, and 4 bases stayed unmatched. Germline values: CDR1 SEHNR, CDR2 FQNEAQ (reference sequence). There are 12 residues in the CDR3. Here the CDR3 DNA reads TGTGCCAGCAGCCGAACAGGGGCTGAGCAGTTCTTC. It encodes CASSRTGAEQFF.

This clonotype appeared a few times. The chain uses TRBV7-9 and TRBJ2-5; TRBD1 is a possible D gene (5 bases). Trimming stripped 3 bases from V and 1 base from J, with 9 bases between. Germline loops: CDR1 SEHNR, CDR2 FQNEAQ (reference sequence). This CDR3 spans 14 amino acids. Here the CDR3 DNA reads TGTGCCAGCAGCTTTCAGGGTGGCCAAGAGACCCAGTACTTC. This gives the protein CASSFQGGQETQYF.

The chain is built from TRBV5-1 and TRBJ2-1; D might be TRBD1 (6 bases). The CDR3 covers 13 residues. Germline assignment: CDR1 SGHRS and CDR2 YFSETQ. V was trimmed by 7 bases and J by 3 bases, leaving 11 bases between them. This chain's CDR3 is CASGRDIYNEQFF. For the CDR3, the DNA is TGCGCCAGCGGCCGGGACATCTACAATGAGCAGTTCTTC. Based on the CDR3 plus reference TRBV5-1 and TRBJ2-1, the full variable domain is KAGVTQTPRYLIKTRGQQVTLSCSPISGHRSVSWYQQTPGQGLQFLFEYFSETQRNKGNFPGRFSGRQFSNSRSEMNVSTLELGDSALYLCASGRDIYNEQFFGPGTRLTVL.

This clonotype was picked up a small number of times. V gene TRBV29-1 combines with J gene TRBJ1-1; the D is unclear. Trimming cost V 1 base and J 0 bases, with 12 bases left between them. This CDR3 contains 15 residues. Germline assignment: CDR1 SQVTM and CDR2 ANQGSEA. This CDR3 is CSVEVLAGMNTEAFF. The DNA of the CDR3 is TGCAGCGTTGAAGTTCTGGCGGGCATGAACACTGAAGCTTTCTTT.

CDR3 sequence (DNA): TGTGCCAGCAGTTTGAATCCAGGGGGGGAAAAACTGTTTTTT. Its protein is CASSLNPGGEKLFF. The J gene is TRBJ1-4, the V gene TRBV12-3 or TRBV12-4; TRBD1 agrees at 7 bases. CDR3 length: 14 amino acids. The junction had 6 bases not matched to a gene; V was cut back by 3 bases and J by 8 bases.

This clonotype was observed a few times. V gene TRBV12-3 or TRBV12-4 combines with J gene TRBJ2-7; no definite D call. Trimming took off 1 base at V and 0 bases at J, with 10 bases between the two ends. The CDR3 covers 15 residues. The CDR3 nucleotides read TGTGCCAGCAGTTTAGGCGGCCCCGTCTCCTACGAGCAGTACTTC. Protein sequence: CASSLGGPVSYEQYF.

Only one count was recorded for this clonotype. The chain links TRBV21-1 to TRBJ1-2; the DNA was not used to check the table's D call, TRBD1. TRBV21-1 is marked as a pseudogene. This CDR3 region has 15 residues. The CDR3 nucleotides are TGTGCCAGCAGCAGACCTGGACAGGAGGTCTATGGCTACACCTTC. Translation: CASSRPGQEVYGYTF.

The genes are TRBV10-3 and TRBJ2-1, with TRBD2 as a possible D gene (6 bases). CDR3 size: 15 residues. In germline, CDR1 is ENHRY, CDR2 SYGVKD. The V gene lost 4 bases and the J gene lost 5 bases, with 15 bases spanning the gap. CDR3 sequence reads: CAISVGEAIDNEQFF. Written as DNA, the CDR3 is TGTGCCATCAGTGTAGGGGAGGCCATAGACAATGAGCAGTTCTTC.

The chain recombines TRBV6-6 with TRBJ2-4; TRBD2 matches at 8 bases. The J call is uncertain, as TRBJ2-5 better fits the DNA end. The germline gives CDR1 MNHNY, CDR2 SVGAGI (reference sequence). The CDR3 is 15 residues long. CDR3 nucleotide sequence: TGTGCCAGCCTCGGGCTAGCGGGCTCAATAGAGACCCAGTACTTC. This codes for CASLGLAGSIETQYF.

V is TRBV10-3 and J is TRBJ1-1; D not resolved. Germline V lookup: CDR1 ENHRY, CDR2 SYGVKD. Trimming removed 0 bases from V and 6 bases from J, with 8 bases in between. The CDR3 loop spans 13 amino acids. CDR3 amino acids: CAISESEIAEAFF. CDR3 nucleotide sequence: TGTGCCATCAGTGAGTCGGAGATCGCTGAAGCTTTCTTT.

The J gene is TRBJ2-7, the V gene TRBV12-5, with a weak D call TRBD2 (6 bases). From germline, CDR1 is LGHNT and CDR2 FRNRAP. This CDR3 comprises 15 residues. V dropped 7 bases and J dropped 7 bases, with 23 bases sitting between them. The CDR3 spells CASALEGLAPKEQYF. The CDR3 DNA reads TGTGCTAGTGCCCTGGAGGGGTTAGCCCCGAAGGAGCAGTACTTC.

This chain connects TRBV10-3 to TRBJ2-2; D is unresolved. This CDR3 contains 14 residues. Germline-derived CDR1 and CDR2 are ENHRY and SYGVKD. Trimming stripped 5 bases from V and 5 bases from J, with 12 bases between. The CDR3 reads CAISLTDYTGELFF. The CDR3 DNA follows: TGTGCCATCAGTCTGACGGATTATACCGGGGAGCTGTTTTTT.

The rearrangement joins TRBV20-1 to TRBJ2-3; no clear D. V was clipped by 0 bases and J by 4 bases, with 8 bases between them. CDR3 length equals 13 residues. Germline CDR1 is DFQATT and CDR2 is SNEGSKA (reference sequence). Here the CDR3 DNA reads TGCAGTGCTAGAGATTCGCCAGCAGATACGCAGTATTTT. Its translation: CSARDSPADTQYF.

About this clonotype itself: At one end, the junction sequence differs from germline, possibly due to a read error. J is TRBJ1-2 and V is TRBV20-1; D is unclear. CDR3 size: 14 residues. CDR1 is DFQATT, CDR2 SNEGSKA, per germline (reference sequence). The CDR3 coding sequence is TGCAGTGCCAGAGTGCGGGTCACCCACTATGGCTACACCTTC. Translating gives CSARVRVTHYGYTF.

This clonotype was found a few times. The CDR3 reads CASSPPVGSEKLFF. As DNA, the CDR3 is TGTGCCAGCAGCCCCCCGGTGGGGTCTGAAAAACTGTTTTTT. The chain combines TRBV28 with TRBJ1-4; D uncertain. Deletions cut 6 bases from V and 7 bases from J, with 15 bases between. Germline CDR1 reads MDHEN; CDR2 reads SYDVKM. The CDR3 covers 14 residues.

The V and J genes are TRBV29-1 and TRBJ2-3; D not certain. Germline-derived CDR1 and CDR2 are SQVTM and ANQGSEA. CDR3 length: 13 amino acids. The V end was cut by 3 bases, the J end by 2 bases, with 9 bases between. The CDR3 bases are TGCAGCGTTGAGGGCAGGACCACAGATACGCAGTATTTT. Its protein product is CSVEGRTTDTQYF.

This rearrangement joins TRBV4-1 to TRBJ2-5; D might be TRBD1 (6 bases). CDR1 and CDR2 (germline): MGHRA, YSYEKL. CDR3 size: 13 residues. Trimming left V 5 bases short and J 3 bases short, with 10 bases between. The CDR3 reads CASSYPGEETQYF. In nucleotides, the CDR3 is TGCGCCAGCAGCTACCCAGGGGAAGAGACCCAGTACTTC.

The sample holds a few counts of this clonotype. The V and J genes are TRBV18 and TRBJ2-7, with a weak D call TRBD1 (5 bases). The CDR3 sequence is 13 residues long. Trimming pared 5 bases from V and 6 bases from J, leaving 14 bases between. Germline V gene sequence: CDR1 KGHSH, CDR2 LQKENI. CDR3 coding DNA: TGTGCCAGCTCAGCCTCTGACAGTCGCGAGCAGTACTTC. Translation: CASSASDSREQYF.

V and J are TRBV20-1 and TRBJ2-7, with D perhaps matching TRBD2 (5 bases). Germline CDR1 is DFQATT and CDR2 is SNEGSKA (reference sequence). The CDR3 consists of 13 residues. Trimming took off 6 bases at V and 0 bases at J, with 12 bases between the two ends. Written as DNA, the CDR3 is TGCAGTGCCCCATTCGGGGACTCCTACGAGCAGTACTTC. This encodes CSAPFGDSYEQYF.

This chain joins TRBV19 and TRBJ1-1; D unclear. From germline, CDR1 is LNHDA and CDR2 SQIVND (reference sequence). V shed 3 bases and J shed 2 bases, with 22 bases lying between them. The CDR3 is 18 amino acids. CDR3 sequence reads: CASSISFIVAEKNTEAFF. Written as DNA, the CDR3 is TGTGCCAGTAGTATTAGTTTCATCGTGGCGGAGAAAAACACTGAAGCTTTCTTT.

This clonotype was picked up a small number of times. The chain recombines TRBV20-1 with TRBJ2-3; the match to TRBD2 covers 11 bases. The germline V gene has CDR1 DFQATT and CDR2 SNEGSKA (reference sequence). Trimming took 6 bases from V and 2 from J; bases not matched to a gene: 10. CDR3 size: 16 residues. The CDR3 is CSAPGGLAVFTDTQYF. CDR3 nucleotides: TGCAGTGCCCCGGGGGGACTAGCGGTGTTCACAGATACGCAGTATTTT.

This clonotype turned up a few times. The chain carries TRBV28 and TRBJ2-4; D possibly corresponds to TRBD1 (5 bases). TRBJ2-5 matches the DNA end more closely, so the J call is doubtful. CDR1 MDHEN and CDR2 SYDVKM come from the germline V gene. The CDR3 has 14 amino acids. The CDR3 sequence: CASRIDSNQETQYF. CDR3 sequence (DNA): TGTGCCAGCAGGATAGACAGCAACCAAGAGACCCAGTACTTC.

The V call is TRBV6-6, the J call TRBJ1-2, with unresolved D. There are 12 residues in the CDR3. CDR1 is MNHNY, CDR2 SVGAGI, per germline (reference sequence). The V and J ends lost 7 bases and 1 base respectively, with 7 bases between them. CDR3 DNA: TGTGCCAGCACCAACGATAACTATGGCTACACCTTC. Encoded protein: CASTNDNYGYTF.

Concerning this clonotype itself: A junction end diverges from the germline sequence, so it may reflect a read error. The chain has TRBV4-2 and TRBJ2-1; no definite D call. The CDR3 contains 13 residues. From germline, CDR1 is LGHNA and CDR2 YNFKEQ. CDR3 residues: CASSQDGYNGQFF. CDR3 bases: TGTGCCAGCAGCCAAGATGGATACAATGGGCAGTTCTTC.

The chain uses TRBV20-1 and TRBJ1-2; D is possibly TRBD1 (5 bases). V lost 0 bases, J lost 2 bases, and 13 bases lay in between. This CDR3 contains 15 residues. Germline CDR1 and CDR2: DFQATT and SNEGSKA (reference sequence). In DNA form, the CDR3 reads TGCAGTGCTAGAGATCGGGGCACGGCAAACTATGGCTACACCTTC. Translated, it gives CSARDRGTANYGYTF.

The rearrangement joins TRBV24-1 to TRBJ2-1; 9 nucleotides match TRBD2. The J call could be wrong; TRBJ2-7 is a better fit for the DNA end. Germline assignment: CDR1 KGHDR and CDR2 SFDVKD. The CDR3 length is 15 residues. Written as DNA, the CDR3 is TGTGCCACCAGTGAGGCTAGCGGGGCTTACAATGAGCAGTACTTC. Encoded protein: CATSEASGAYNEQYF.

This chain links TRBV20-1 with TRBJ1-5; D possibly corresponds to TRBD1 (5 bases). The germline gives CDR1 DFQATT, CDR2 SNEGSKA (reference sequence). This CDR3 spans 13 amino acids. The V gene lost 5 bases and the J gene lost 8 bases, with 16 bases spanning the gap. This CDR3 is CSAQWGYKEPQHF. The CDR3 DNA reads TGCAGTGCTCAATGGGGGTATAAGGAGCCCCAGCATTTT.

Here the CDR3 reads CASSQDPQMIQETQYF. In nucleotides, the CDR3 is TGCGCCAGCAGCCAAGATCCTCAGATGATACAAGAGACCCAGTACTTC. V usage is TRBV4-3 and J usage is TRBJ2-5; D is ambiguous. V gave up 0 bases and J gave up 2 bases, with 13 bases separating them. The length of the CDR3 is 16 residues. Per the germline V gene, CDR1 is LGHNA and CDR2 is YSLEER.